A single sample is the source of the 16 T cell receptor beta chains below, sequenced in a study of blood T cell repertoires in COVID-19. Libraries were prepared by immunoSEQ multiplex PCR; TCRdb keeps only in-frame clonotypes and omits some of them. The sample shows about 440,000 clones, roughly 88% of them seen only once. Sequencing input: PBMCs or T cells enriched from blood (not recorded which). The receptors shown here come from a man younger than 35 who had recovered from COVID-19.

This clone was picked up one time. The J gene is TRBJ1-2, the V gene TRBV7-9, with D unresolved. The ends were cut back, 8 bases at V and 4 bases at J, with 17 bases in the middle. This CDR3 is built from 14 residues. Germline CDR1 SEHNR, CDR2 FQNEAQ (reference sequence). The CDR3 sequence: CASQTQAGSYGYTF. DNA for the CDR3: TGTGCCAGCCAAACCCAGGCGGGGAGCTATGGCTACACCTTC.

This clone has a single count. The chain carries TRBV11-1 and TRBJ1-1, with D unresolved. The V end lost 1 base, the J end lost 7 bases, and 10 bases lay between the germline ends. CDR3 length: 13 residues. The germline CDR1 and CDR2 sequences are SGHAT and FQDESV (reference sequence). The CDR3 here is CASSLVARLEAFF. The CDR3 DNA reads TGTGCCAGCAGCTTAGTGGCAAGACTTGAAGCTTTCTTT.

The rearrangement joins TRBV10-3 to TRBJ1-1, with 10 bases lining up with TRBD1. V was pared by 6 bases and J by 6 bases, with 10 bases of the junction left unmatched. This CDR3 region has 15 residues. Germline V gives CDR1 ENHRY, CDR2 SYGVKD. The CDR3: CAIRGTGVGLAEAFF. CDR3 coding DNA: TGTGCCATCAGAGGGACAGGGGTGGGGTTGGCTGAAGCTTTCTTT.

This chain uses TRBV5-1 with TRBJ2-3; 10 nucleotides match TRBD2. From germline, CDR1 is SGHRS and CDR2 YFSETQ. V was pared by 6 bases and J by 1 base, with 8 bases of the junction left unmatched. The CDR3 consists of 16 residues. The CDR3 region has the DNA TGCGCCAGCACCGTCGGACTAGCGGAGCGCACAGATACGCAGTATTTT. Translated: CASTVGLAERTDTQYF.

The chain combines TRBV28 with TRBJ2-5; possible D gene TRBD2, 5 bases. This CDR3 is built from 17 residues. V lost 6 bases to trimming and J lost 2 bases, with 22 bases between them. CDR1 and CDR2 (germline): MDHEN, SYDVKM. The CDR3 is CASRMRSYSASQETQYF. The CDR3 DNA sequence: TGTGCCAGCAGGATGAGATCCTATAGCGCTTCACAAGAGACCCAGTACTTC. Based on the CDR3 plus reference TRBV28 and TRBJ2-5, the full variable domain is DVKVTQSSRYLVKRTGEKVFLECVQDMDHENMFWYRQDPGLGLRLIYFSYDVKMKEKGDIPEGYSVSREKKERFSLILESASTNQTSMYLCASRMRSYSASQETQYFGPGTRLLVL.

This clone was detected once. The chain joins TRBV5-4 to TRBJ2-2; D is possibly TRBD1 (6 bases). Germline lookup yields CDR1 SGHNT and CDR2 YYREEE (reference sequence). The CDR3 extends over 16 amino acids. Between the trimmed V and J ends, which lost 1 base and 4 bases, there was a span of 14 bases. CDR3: CASSLTRVRGTGELFF. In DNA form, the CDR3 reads TGTGCCAGCAGCTTGACCCGGGTCAGGGGCACCGGGGAGCTGTTTTTT.

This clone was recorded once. CDR3 loop: CASSSGLPPDEQFF. DNA of the CDR3: TGCGCCAGCAGCTCGGGTCTCCCCCCCGATGAGCAGTTCTTC. V gene TRBV5-1 combines with J gene TRBJ2-1; D ambiguous. CDR1 is SGHRS and CDR2 is YFSETQ in the germline V gene. Trimming stripped 3 bases from V and 8 bases from J, with 15 bases between. This CDR3 is 14 amino acids long.

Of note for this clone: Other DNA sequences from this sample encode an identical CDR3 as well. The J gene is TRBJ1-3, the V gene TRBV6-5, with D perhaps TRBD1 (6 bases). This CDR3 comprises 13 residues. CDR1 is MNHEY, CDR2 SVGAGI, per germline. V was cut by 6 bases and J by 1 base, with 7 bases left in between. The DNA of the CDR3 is TGTGCCAGCAGACAGGGATCTGGAAACACCATATATTTT. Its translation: CASRQGSGNTIYF.

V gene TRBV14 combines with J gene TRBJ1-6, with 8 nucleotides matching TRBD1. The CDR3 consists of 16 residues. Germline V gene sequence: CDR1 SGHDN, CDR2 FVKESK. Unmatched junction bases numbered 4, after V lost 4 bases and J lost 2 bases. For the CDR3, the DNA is TGTGCCAGCAGCCCCACGGACAGGGCCTATAATTCACCCCTCCACTTT. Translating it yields CASSPTDRAYNSPLHF.

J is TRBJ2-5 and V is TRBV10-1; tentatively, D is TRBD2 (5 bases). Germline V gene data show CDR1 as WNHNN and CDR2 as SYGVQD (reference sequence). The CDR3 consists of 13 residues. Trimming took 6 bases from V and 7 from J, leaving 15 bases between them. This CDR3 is CASSPQVEGTQYF. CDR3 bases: TGCGCCAGCAGCCCCCAGGTAGAGGGGACCCAGTACTTC.

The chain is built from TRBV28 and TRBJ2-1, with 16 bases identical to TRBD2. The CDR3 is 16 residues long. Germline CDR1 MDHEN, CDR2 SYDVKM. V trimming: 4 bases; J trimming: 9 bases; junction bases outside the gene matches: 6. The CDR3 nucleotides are TGTGCCAGCAGTTCTCCCGGGACTAGCGGGAGGGGTGAGCAGTTCTTC. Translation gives CASSSPGTSGRGEQFF.

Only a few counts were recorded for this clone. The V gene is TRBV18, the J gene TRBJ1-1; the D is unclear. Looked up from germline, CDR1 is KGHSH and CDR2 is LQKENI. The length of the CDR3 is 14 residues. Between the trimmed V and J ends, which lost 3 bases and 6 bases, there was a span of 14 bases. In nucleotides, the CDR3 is TGTGCCAGCTCACCGAGTCGGGAGGGTGCTGAAGCTTTCTTT. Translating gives CASSPSREGAEAFF.

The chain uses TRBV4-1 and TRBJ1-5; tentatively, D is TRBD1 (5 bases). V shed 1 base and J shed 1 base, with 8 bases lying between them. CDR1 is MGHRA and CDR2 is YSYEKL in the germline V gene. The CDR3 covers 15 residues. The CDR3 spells CASSQGQRSNQPQHF. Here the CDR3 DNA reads TGCGCCAGCAGCCAAGGACAGCGAAGCAATCAGCCCCAGCATTTT.

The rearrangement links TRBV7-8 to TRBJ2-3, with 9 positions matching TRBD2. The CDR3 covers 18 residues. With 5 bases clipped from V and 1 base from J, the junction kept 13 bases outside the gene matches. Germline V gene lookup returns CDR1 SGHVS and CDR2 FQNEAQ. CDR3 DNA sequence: TGTGCCAGCAGCACCTGGGGGCGGGCTAGCGGGGGCACAGATACGCAGTATTTT. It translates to CASSTWGRASGGTDTQYF.

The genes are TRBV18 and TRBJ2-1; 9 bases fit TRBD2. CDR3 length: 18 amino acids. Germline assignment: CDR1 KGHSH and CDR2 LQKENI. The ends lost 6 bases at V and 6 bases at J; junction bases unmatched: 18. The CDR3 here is CASSQERGATLRFNEQFF. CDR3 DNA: TGTGCCAGCTCCCAAGAGCGGGGGGCCACCTTACGGTTCAATGAGCAGTTCTTC.

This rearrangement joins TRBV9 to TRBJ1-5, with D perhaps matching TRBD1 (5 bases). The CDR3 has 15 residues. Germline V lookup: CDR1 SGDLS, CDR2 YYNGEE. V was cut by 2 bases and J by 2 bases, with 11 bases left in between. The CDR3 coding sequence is TGTGCCAGCAGCGTGGGGGGGAACGGCAATCAGCCCCAGCATTTT. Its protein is CASSVGGNGNQPQHF.